This T cell receptor beta chain was sequenced in a study of blood T cell repertoires in COVID-19 (TCRdb year 2020). About the full investigation: The collaborator samples originated in the United States, Italy and Spain and spanned the acute and convalescent phases of COVID-19. The prospective study material was composed of cDNA or gDNA derived from T cells, B-cell-depleted T cells, or PBMCs. Subjects who had been exposed to COVID-19, were actively infected with it, or had recovered from it provided the deeply sampled blood TCRbeta repertoires that made up the dataset. The repertoires were made available in a free public database intended to serve as a resource for research on the immune response to SARS-CoV-2. Samples came from the ongoing ImmuneRACE study (first 160 participants) plus 1,254 subjects from 6 global collaborators. The sample metadata nearly always contained a de-identified subject ID, COVID-19 status, age in years and sex. HLA class I and class II types, where available, came from metadata supplied by the sample provider rather than from assay-based typing.

In the case of this clone: Its antigen is unknown. No much larger clone is present one base from it, and per-base qualities are unavailable.

For this chain, trimming is 3 bases at the V end and 3 bases at the J end, and the number of junction bases without a gene match is 7. The germline V gene sets CDR1 to SGHDT and CDR2 to YYEEEE. The CDR3 holds 16 amino acids from the cysteine to the phenylalanine. Solely the CDR3 DNA is kept, with 48 bases framed from the first base. Enrolling through a virtual design, the prospective study's participants ranged in age from roughly 18 to 95 years and lived across about two dozen United States geographic areas. Cohort assignment in the prospective study relied on participant-reported clinical history from a screening survey and a study questionnaire. Exposed participants had been in contact with someone with a PCR-confirmed or clinician-diagnosed COVID-19 case within 2 weeks of study entry. In the prospective study, mobile phlebotomists collected whole blood, serum and a nasopharyngeal or oropharyngeal swab from each participant. Additional blood draws and questionnaires over an approximately two-month period could optionally be provided by prospective study participants. Before DNA extraction, blood samples from the prospective study were shipped at room temperature or frozen.

The immunoSEQ Assay, a bias-controlled multiplex PCR, was used to amplify TCRbeta CDR3 regions from genomic DNA. From the authors' description of their analysis: The number of nucleated cells in each sample was estimated from the amplification of reference gene primers within the assay. To quantify the absolute abundance of each unique TCRbeta CDR3 rearrangement, sequence reads were collapsed and filtered. Productive Simpson clonality was computed per sample as the square root of Simpson's diversity index over productive rearrangements. TCRdb carries this immuneACCESS record with in-frame sequences only. Its versions omit some clonotypes, under half of them owing to an unresolved V gene in the studies checked, with the rest unexplained. V and J calls plus clone size are reproduced from that table; the DNA served to infer D and trimming. The sample table holds about 300,000 clones, of which about nine tenths were seen once. In total, the top ten clones hold less than 3.5% of the sample.

What the study reported, not specific to this receptor: Clinical and demographic metadata were provided uncurated, with the amount varying by source and participant.

The specimen was PBMCs or T cells enriched from blood (not recorded which). The chain links TRBV5-6 with TRBJ2-1, and 9 junction bases match TRBD2. The origin of this receptor is a woman in her forties or fifties who had been exposed to COVID-19. The CDR3 in this case is CASSSLSGGLYNEQFF. The nucleotide sequence is TGTGCCAGCAGCTCCCTTAGCGGGGGCCTCTACAATGAGCAGTTCTTC. The full variable domain, completed from the reference TRBV5-6 and TRBJ2-1 proteins outside the CDR3, reads DAGVTQSPTHLIKTRGQQVTLRCSPKSGHDTVSWYQQALGQGPQFIFQYYEEEERQRGNFPDRFSGHQFPNYSSELNVNALLLGDSALYLCASSSLSGGLYNEQFFGPGTRLTVL.